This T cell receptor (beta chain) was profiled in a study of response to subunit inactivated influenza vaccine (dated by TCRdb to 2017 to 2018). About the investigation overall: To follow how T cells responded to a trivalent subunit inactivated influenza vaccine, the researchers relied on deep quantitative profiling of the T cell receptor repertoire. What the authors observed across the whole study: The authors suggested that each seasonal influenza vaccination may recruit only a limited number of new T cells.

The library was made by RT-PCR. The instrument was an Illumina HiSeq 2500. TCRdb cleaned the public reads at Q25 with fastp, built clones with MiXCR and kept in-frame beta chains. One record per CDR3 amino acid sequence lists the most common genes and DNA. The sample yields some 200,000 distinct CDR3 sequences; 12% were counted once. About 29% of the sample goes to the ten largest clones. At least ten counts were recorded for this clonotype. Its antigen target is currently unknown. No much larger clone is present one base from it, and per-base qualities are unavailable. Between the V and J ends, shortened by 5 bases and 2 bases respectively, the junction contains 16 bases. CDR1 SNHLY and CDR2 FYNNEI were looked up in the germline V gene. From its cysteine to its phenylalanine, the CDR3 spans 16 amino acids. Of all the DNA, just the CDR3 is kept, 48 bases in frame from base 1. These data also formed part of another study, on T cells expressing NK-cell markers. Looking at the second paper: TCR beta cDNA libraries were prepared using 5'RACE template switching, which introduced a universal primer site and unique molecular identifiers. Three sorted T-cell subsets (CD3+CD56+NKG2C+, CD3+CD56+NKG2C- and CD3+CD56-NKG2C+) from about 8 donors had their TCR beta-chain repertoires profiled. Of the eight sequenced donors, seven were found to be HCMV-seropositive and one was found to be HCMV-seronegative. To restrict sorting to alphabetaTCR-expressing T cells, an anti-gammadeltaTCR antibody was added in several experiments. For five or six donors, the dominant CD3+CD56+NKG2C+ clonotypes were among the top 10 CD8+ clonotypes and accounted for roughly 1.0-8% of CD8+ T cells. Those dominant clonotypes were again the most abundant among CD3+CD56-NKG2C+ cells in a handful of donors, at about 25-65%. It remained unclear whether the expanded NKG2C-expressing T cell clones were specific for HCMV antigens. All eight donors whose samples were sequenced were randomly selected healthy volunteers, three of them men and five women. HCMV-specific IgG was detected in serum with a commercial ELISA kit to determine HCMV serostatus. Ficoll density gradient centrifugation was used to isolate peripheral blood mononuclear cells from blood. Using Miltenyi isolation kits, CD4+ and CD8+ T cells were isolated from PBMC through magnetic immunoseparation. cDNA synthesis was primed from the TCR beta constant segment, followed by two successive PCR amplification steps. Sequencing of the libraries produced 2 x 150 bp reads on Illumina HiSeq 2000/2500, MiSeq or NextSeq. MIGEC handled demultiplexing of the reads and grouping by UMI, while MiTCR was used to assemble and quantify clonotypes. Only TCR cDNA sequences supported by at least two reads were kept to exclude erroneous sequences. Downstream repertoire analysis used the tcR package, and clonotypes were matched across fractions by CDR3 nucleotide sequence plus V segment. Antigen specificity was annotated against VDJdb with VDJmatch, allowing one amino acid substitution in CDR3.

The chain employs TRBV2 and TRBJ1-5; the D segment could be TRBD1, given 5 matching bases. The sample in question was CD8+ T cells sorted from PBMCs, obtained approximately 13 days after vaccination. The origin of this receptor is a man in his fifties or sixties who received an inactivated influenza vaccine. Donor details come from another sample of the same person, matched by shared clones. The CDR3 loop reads CASSYDGGYGNQPQHF. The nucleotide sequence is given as TGTGCCAGCAGTTATGACGGGGGTTACGGCAATCAGCCCCAGCATTTT.